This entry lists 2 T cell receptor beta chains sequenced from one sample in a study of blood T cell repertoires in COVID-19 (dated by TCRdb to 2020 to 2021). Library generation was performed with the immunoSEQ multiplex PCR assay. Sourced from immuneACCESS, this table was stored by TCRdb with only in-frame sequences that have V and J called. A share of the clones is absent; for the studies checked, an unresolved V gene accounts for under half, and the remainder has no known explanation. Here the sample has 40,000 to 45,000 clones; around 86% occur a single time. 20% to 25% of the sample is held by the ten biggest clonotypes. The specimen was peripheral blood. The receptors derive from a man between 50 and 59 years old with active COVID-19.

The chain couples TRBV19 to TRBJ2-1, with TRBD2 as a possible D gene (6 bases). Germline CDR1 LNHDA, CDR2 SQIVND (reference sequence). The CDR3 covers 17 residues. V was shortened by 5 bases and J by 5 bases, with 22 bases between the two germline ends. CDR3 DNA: TGTGCCAGTAGTCCTCCTCTGCGGGACCATTATAACAATGAGCAGTTCTTC. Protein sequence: CASSPPLRDHYNNEQFF.

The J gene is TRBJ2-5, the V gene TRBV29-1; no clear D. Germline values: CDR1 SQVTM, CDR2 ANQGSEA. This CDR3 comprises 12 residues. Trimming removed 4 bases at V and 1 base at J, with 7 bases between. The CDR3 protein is CSVVVTQETQYF. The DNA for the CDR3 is TGCAGCGTTGTAGTCACCCAAGAGACCCAGTACTTC.